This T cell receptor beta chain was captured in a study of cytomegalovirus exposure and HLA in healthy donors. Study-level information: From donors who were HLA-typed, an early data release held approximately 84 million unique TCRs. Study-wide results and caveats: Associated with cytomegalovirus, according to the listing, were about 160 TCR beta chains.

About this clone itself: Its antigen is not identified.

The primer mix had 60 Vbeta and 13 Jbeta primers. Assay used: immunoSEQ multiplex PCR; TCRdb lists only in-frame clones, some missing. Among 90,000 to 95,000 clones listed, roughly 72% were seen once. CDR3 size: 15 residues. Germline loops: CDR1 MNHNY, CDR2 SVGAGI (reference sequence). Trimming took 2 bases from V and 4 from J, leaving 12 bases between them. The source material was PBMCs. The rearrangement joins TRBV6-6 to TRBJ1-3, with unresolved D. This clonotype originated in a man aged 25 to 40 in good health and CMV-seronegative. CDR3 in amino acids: CASSYGRSVGNTIYF. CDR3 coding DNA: TGTGCCAGCAGTTACGGGCGCTCCGTGGGAAACACCATATATTTT.